This T cell receptor beta chain was captured in a study of post-analysis software for immune sequencing data. Study context: Relapsing-remitting, secondary progressive and progressive-relapsing forms of multiple sclerosis all featured among disease courses. General study points: Compared against controls, patients with multiple sclerosis displayed significantly lower normalized Chao1 diversity.

Sequencing libraries made from TCR beta cDNA carried unique molecular identifiers. T cells numbering about 0.9 to 11 million gave rise to about 490,000 cDNA molecules. From the PCR reads, TCRdb called clonotypes with MiXCR, one entry per CDR3 protein. The sample contains approximately 160,000 distinct CDR3 sequences, roughly 31% of which appear only once. This clonotype was found a few times. Its antigen is still unknown. This clonotype originated in a girl aged 5 to 17 with multiple sclerosis. The sample comprised blood.

The CDR3 here is CAISGGLGDQPQHF. DNA of the CDR3: TGTGCCATCAGTGGGGGACTCGGCGATCAGCCCCAGCATTTT. The chain has TRBV10-3 and TRBJ1-5; TRBD1 is a possible D gene (5 bases). Germline CDR1 and CDR2: ENHRY and SYGVKD. The CDR3 runs 14 residues. The V end was cut by 4 bases, the J end by 5 bases, with 12 bases between.